Following are 2 T cell receptor beta chains from one sample sequenced in a study of CD8+CD57+ T cells in acquired aplastic anemia. TCR beta VDJ and CDR3 profiles were obtained from a genomic DNA template. TCRdb re-analysed the reads in MiXCR, keeping a single row per CDR3 protein. Here the sample spans roughly 170,000 distinct CDR3 sequences, around 50% being singletons. All patients picked for sequencing had shown, by flow cytometry, an expansion of CD8+CD57+ cells. What was sequenced was sorted CD4+, CD8+, or CD8+CD57+ T cells (not recorded which) from PBMCs. These receptor sequences come from a human donor with aplastic anemia.

The rearrangement uses TRBV7-2 and TRBJ2-5; TRBD2 is a possible D gene (5 bases). The germline V gene encodes CDR1 SGHTA and CDR2 FQGNSA. V lost 3 bases, J lost 4 bases, and 9 bases lay in between. The length of the CDR3 is 13 residues. CDR3 sequence (DNA): TGTGCCAGCAGCTTCGGGGTTTTAGAGACCCAGTACTTC. The encoded protein is CASSFGVLETQYF.

The rearrangement joins TRBV20-1 to TRBJ1-1, with D unresolved. V was cut by 3 bases and J by 6 bases, with 14 bases left in between. From germline, CDR1 is DFQATT and CDR2 SNEGSKA (reference sequence). The length of the CDR3 is 13 residues. The chain's CDR3 is CSASSGIGSEAFF. The CDR3, as DNA: TGCAGTGCTAGCAGCGGTATCGGGTCTGAAGCTTTCTTT.